One sample yielded the 27 T cell receptor beta chains listed below, sequenced in a study of CXCR3-negative and CXCR3-positive naive CD8 T cells (dated by TCRdb to about 2019). Data came from a NextSeq 550. The Human TCR Profiling Kit (MiLaboratory) was used to prepare UMI-labeled 5' RACE TRB cDNA libraries. TCRdb reprocessed the raw reads; every CDR3 protein sequence is a single record, and DNA is not supplied. The table kept for this sample lists about 48,000 distinct CDR3 sequences. The ten largest clones capture 15% of the sample. Source material: memory CD8+ T cells from blood. The sample's cell subset or site label is to be understood as: conventional CD8+ memory T cells (TMEM), sorted as controls. The receptors were sampled from a human donor in good health. Some clones in this sample may be carry-over from other donors' samples.

The chain employs TRBV29-1 and TRBJ1-2; no DNA is available, so the TRBD1 call from TCRdb remains unchecked. This CDR3 is built from 12 residues. Germline CDR1 reads SQVTM; CDR2 reads ANQGSEA. The CDR3 protein is CSKGQSNYGYTF.

Judged by frequency, this clonotype is medium-sized. The chain is built from TRBV7-2 and TRBJ1-1. CDR1 SGHTA and CDR2 FQGNSA come from the germline V gene. The CDR3 extends over 12 amino acids. The CDR3 loop reads CASSLGFTEAFF.

The chain couples TRBV28 to TRBJ2-7. CDR3 length equals 16 residues. In germline, CDR1 is MDHEN, CDR2 SYDVKM. This CDR3 reads CASSFGSKITSYEQYF.

The chain carries TRBV19 and TRBJ2-4; the D gene TCRdb calls, TRBD2, cannot be checked with no DNA. CDR1 and CDR2 (germline): LNHDA, SQIVND (reference sequence). The CDR3 is made up of 14 amino acids. The CDR3 loop is CASSLPPAYNIQYF.

The genes are TRBV28 and TRBJ1-2; TCRdb returns TRBD1, unconfirmable since there is no DNA. CDR1 is MDHEN, CDR2 SYDVKM, per germline. The CDR3 has 17 amino acids. CDR3 protein: CASSLRGTGGAFYGYTF.

The V gene is TRBV6-6, the J gene TRBJ1-2; the D call from TCRdb, TRBD1, cannot be confirmed without DNA. CDR3 length: 18 amino acids. Germline-derived CDR1 and CDR2 are MNHNY and SVGAGI (reference sequence). The CDR3 loop reads CASSYSSDSNRFDYAYTF.

V gene TRBV7-2 combines with J gene TRBJ2-3; checking the TCRdb D call of TRBD2 is not possible without DNA. CDR3 length equals 14 residues. Germline CDR1 and CDR2: SGHTA and FQGNSA. The chain's CDR3 is CASSNRVSGDTQYF.

The V and J genes are TRBV9 and TRBJ2-3; TCRdb's D gene call, TRBD2, goes unchecked for lack of DNA. This CDR3 is 16 amino acids long. Germline V gene lookup returns CDR1 SGDLS and CDR2 YYNGEE. CDR3 residues: CASSPGTSGKTDTQYF.

This chain links TRBV6-5 with TRBJ2-1; there is no DNA to check the TCRdb D call of TRBD1. The CDR3 spans 17 residues. CDR1 and CDR2 from the germline V gene are MNHEY and SVGAGI. CDR3 amino acids: CASRLNYRGLEGNEQFF.

The V call is TRBV5-1, the J call TRBJ2-1; TCRdb proposes TRBD1, but this gene call is untestable without DNA. The CDR3 consists of 15 residues. The germline V gene encodes CDR1 SGHRS and CDR2 YFSETQ. The chain's CDR3 is CATYTGTGSYNEQFF.

The genes are TRBV29-1 and TRBJ2-1; the D call of TRBD2 rests on TCRdb alone, since no DNA is present to check it. Germline V gene data show CDR1 as SQVTM and CDR2 as ANQGSEA. This CDR3 region has 12 residues. The CDR3 loop is CSVEGGNGEQFF.

CDR3 sequence: CASSAGTGVHEQYF. V gene TRBV7-9 combines with J gene TRBJ2-7; TCRdb selects TRBD1, and the lack of DNA leaves this call unchecked. Germline CDR1 SEHNR, CDR2 FQNEAQ (reference sequence). There are 14 residues in the CDR3.

This chain links TRBV9 with TRBJ1-1. Germline V gene data show CDR1 as SGDLS and CDR2 as YYNGEE. There are 13 residues in the CDR3. CDR3 sequence reads: CASSGGVNTEAFF.

The chain has TRBV3-1 and TRBJ2-5; TCRdb calls TRBD1, which cannot be checked without DNA. CDR1 and CDR2 from the germline V gene are LGHDT and YNNKEL (reference sequence). The CDR3 sequence is 15 residues long. The CDR3 loop is CASSRGQGLEETQYF.

The chain recombines TRBV4-3 with TRBJ2-1; TCRdb's D call, TRBD2, is unchecked because there is no DNA. Germline V gene sequence: CDR1 LGHNA, CDR2 YSLEER. The CDR3 covers 14 residues. The CDR3 sequence: CASRDLASDNEQFF.

The chain has TRBV29-1 and TRBJ2-1; there is no DNA to check the TCRdb D call of TRBD2. The CDR3 is 16 residues long. Germline loops: CDR1 SQVTM, CDR2 ANQGSEA. CDR3 in amino acids: CSVDVSADYLYNEQFF.

The V call is TRBV29-1, the J call TRBJ2-4; TCRdb's D call, TRBD1, is unchecked because there is no DNA. The V gene's germline CDR1 is SQVTM and CDR2 ANQGSEA. This CDR3 comprises 11 residues. The CDR3: CSVLRENIQYF. Together with reference TRBV29-1 and TRBJ2-4, the CDR3 gives the full variable domain: SAVISQKPSRDICQRGTSLTIQCQVDSQVTMMFWYRQQPGQSLTLIATANQGSEATYESGFVIDKFPISRPNLTFSTLTVSNMSPEDSSIYLCSVLRENIQYFGAGTRLSVL.

The chain carries TRBV18 and TRBJ2-7; TCRdb picks TRBD1, but there is no DNA to check that call. This CDR3 has 17 residues. The germline CDR1 and CDR2 sequences are KGHSH and LQKENI. This CDR3 is CASSNQNGQGRAYEQYF.

This sequence joins TRBV20-1 and TRBJ1-5; there is no DNA to check the TCRdb D call of TRBD1. Germline V gene sequence: CDR1 DFQATT, CDR2 SNEGSKA (reference sequence). The CDR3 runs to 16 residues. The CDR3 is CSAKGQGALGNQPQHF.

This chain's CDR3 is CASTSPGQAHAEQFF. J is TRBJ2-1 and V is TRBV28; TCRdb's D call, TRBD1, is unchecked because there is no DNA. The CDR3 has 15 amino acids. Germline loops: CDR1 MDHEN, CDR2 SYDVKM.

According to its frequency, this clonotype is large. The chain couples TRBV14 to TRBJ2-4; TCRdb's D gene call, TRBD2, goes unchecked for lack of DNA. The CDR3 sequence is 16 residues long. CDR1 is SGHDN and CDR2 is FVKESK in the germline V gene. CDR3 loop: CASSRGTSRTKNIQYF. The whole variable domain, filled in from reference TRBV14 and TRBJ2-4, reads EAGVTQFPSHSVIEKGQTVTLRCDPISGHDNLYWYRRVMGKEIKFLLHFVKESKQDESGMPNNRFLAERTGGTYSTLKVQPAELEDSGVYFCASSRGTSRTKNIQYFGAGTRLSVL.

V is TRBV19 and J is TRBJ1-1; TCRdb names TRBD1, which stays unverified in the absence of DNA. This CDR3 region has 12 residues. Germline loops: CDR1 LNHDA, CDR2 SQIVND (reference sequence). CDR3 amino acids: CASRRGNTEAFF.

This rearrangement joins TRBV7-9 to TRBJ2-2; TCRdb's D call, TRBD1, is unchecked because there is no DNA. The CDR3 sequence is 15 residues long. Looked up from germline, CDR1 is SEHNR and CDR2 is FQNEAQ (reference sequence). CDR3 sequence: CASSLLQGNTGELFF. The variable domain in full, completed from reference TRBV7-9 and TRBJ2-2, reads DTGVSQNPRHKITKRGQNVTFRCDPISEHNRLYWYRQTLGQGPEFLTYFQNEAQLEKSRLLSDRFSAERPKGSFSTLEIQRTEQGDSAMYLCASSLLQGNTGELFFGEGSRLTVL.

The chain combines TRBV12-3 or TRBV12-4 with TRBJ2-3. This CDR3 is 15 amino acids long. The CDR3 loop reads CASSSGQVGTDTQYF.

CDR3 region: CASGQLNEKLFF. This chain links TRBV7-2 with TRBJ1-4; the D gene TCRdb calls, TRBD1, cannot be checked with no DNA. Germline CDR1 is SGHTA and CDR2 is FQGNSA. This CDR3 has 12 residues.

V and J are TRBV2 and TRBJ2-1; TCRdb names TRBD2, which stays unverified in the absence of DNA. Germline V CDR1 and CDR2: SNHLY, FYNNEI. The CDR3 is made up of 18 amino acids. CDR3 sequence reads: CASNAASGDISSYNEQFF.

The chain recombines TRBV12-3 or TRBV12-4 with TRBJ2-7; TCRdb names TRBD1, which stays unverified in the absence of DNA. This CDR3 is 14 amino acids long. This CDR3 is CASSTGALGYEQYF.